Listed below are T cell receptor beta chains from one sample, sequenced in a study of T cell responses to AZD1222 COVID-19 vaccine. TCRdb's copy holds only in-frame clones and misses some; the assay was immunoSEQ multiplex PCR. Here the sample spans about 130,000 clones, about 89% being singletons. The input for sequencing was peripheral blood, taken on day 0 of AZD1222 vaccination. These receptors were collected from an adult in good health. The CDR3 runs from the conserved cysteine through the conserved F or W. Fields, in order: J gene, clone size, D gene, V gene, CDR3 DNA, CDR3 protein. D genes are given only for firm matches. Not all rows give a size; the values are once, few, many and, for expanded clones, a class.

TRBJ2-2	-	-	TRBV6-2/TRBV6-3	TGTGCCAGCAGTTCAACCGGGCTGAGGACTCTAAAAGCCACCGGGGAGCTGTTTTTT	CASSSTGLRTLKATGELFF
TRBJ1-2	-	TRBD1	TRBV4-2	TGTGCCAGCAGCCTCAATGTCGGGACAGCTAAGAAGGGTAACTATGGCTACACCTTC	CASSLNVGTAKKGNYGYTF
TRBJ2-5	-	-	TRBV4-2	TGTGCCAGCAGCCAAGTTGGTCAGTACCAAGAGACCCAGTACTTC	CASSQVGQYQETQYF
TRBJ1-3	-	-	TRBV30	TGTGCCTGGAGTACGACATCTTTCACACGCTACTCTGGAAACACCATATATTTT	CAWSTTSFTRYSGNTIYF
TRBJ1-5	-	-	TRBV7-6	TGTGCCAGCAGCTTAGAGCCGGGGAATAGCAATCAGCCCCAGCATTTT	CASSLEPGNSNQPQHF
TRBJ2-7	-	-	TRBV6-5	TGTGCCAGCAGTTACGGCAGTGTGGGCGAGCAGTACTTC	CASSYGSVGEQYF
TRBJ1-4	few	TRBD1	TRBV11-2	TGTGCCAGCAGCTTCCGAGGGGACAGTCTAGTTGAAAAACTGTTTTTT	CASSFRGDSLVEKLFF
TRBJ2-1	-	TRBD1	TRBV24-1	TGTGCCTCCGAAGTTGAAGGACAGGGGGTCGATGAGCAGTTCTTC	CASEVEGQGVDEQFF
TRBJ1-2	-	-	TRBV10-3	TGTGCCATCAGTGAGTCGGAATTCTATGGCTACACCTTC	CAISESEFYGYTF
TRBJ2-7	-	TRBD2	TRBV18	TGTGCCAGCTCACTAGGACTAGCGGGGAACTACGAGCAGTACTTC	CASSLGLAGNYEQYF
TRBJ2-2	-	-	TRBV5-1	TGCGCCAGCAAGGAGAGCGACACCGGGGAGCTGTTTTTT	CASKESDTGELFF
TRBJ1-5	-	TRBD1	TRBV20-1	TGCAGTGCTAGTGTCGGGACAGGGGATCAGCCCCAGCATTTT	CSASVGTGDQPQHF
TRBJ1-1	once	-	TRBV7-2	TGTGCCAGCAGCTTTAGGACGGCAAACACTGAAGCTTTCTTT	CASSFRTANTEAFF
TRBJ1-3	-	TRBD1	TRBV5-1	TGCGCCAGCACCTCGGGGACGACAGGGGCTTACTCTGGAAACACCATATATTTT	CASTSGTTGAYSGNTIYF
TRBJ2-7	-	-	TRBV6-5	TGTGCCAGCAGTTATAGTACCCTGGGCGGCAACTACGAGCAGTACTTC	CASSYSTLGGNYEQYF
TRBJ1-2	-	TRBD1	TRBV30	TGTGCCTGGAGTGTAGGGACAGGAGATGGCTACACCTTC	CAWSVGTGDGYTF
TRBJ1-3	once	-	TRBV14	TGTGCCAGCAGCCAAGCCGGATACACCATATATTTT	CASSQAGYTIYF
TRBJ1-1	once	-	TRBV2	TGTGCCAGCAGTGTACAGGGCCTATTTGAAGCTTTCTTT	CASSVQGLFEAFF
TRBJ1-2	-	-	TRBV20-1	TGCAGTGCTACTGACGCCGGGACTAAGAACAACTATGGCTACACCTTC	CSATDAGTKNNYGYTF
TRBJ2-1	-	-	TRBV6-6	TGTGCCAGCAGTGAGGGGGGGACCTCCTACAATGAGCAGTTCTTC	CASSEGGTSYNEQFF
TRBJ2-1	few	-	TRBV2	TGTGCCAGCACCCCATTGCAGGGGGGATACAATGAGCAGTTCTTC	CASTPLQGGYNEQFF
TRBJ2-4	-	TRBD2	TRBV3-1/TRBV3-2	TGTGCCAGCAGCCTTGCCGGGGGAGGGGACCCCTTCGTAAACATTCAGTACTTC	CASSLAGGGDPFVNIQYF
TRBJ1-1	-	-	TRBV3-1/TRBV3-2	TGTGCCAGCAGCCAGGGCCCGGACAGTGAAGCTTTCTTT	CASSQGPDSEAFF
TRBJ1-3	-	-	TRBV20-1	TGCAGTGCGAGGGGAGGAAACACCATATATTTT	CSARGGNTIYF
TRBJ2-3	-	-	TRBV5-1	TGCGCCAGCAGCTTGGGGGGGATTACAGATACGCAGTATTTT	CASSLGGITDTQYF
TRBJ1-3	-	-	TRBV4-2	TGTGCCAGCAGCCAAGATACAGGCCGTGGAAACACCATATATTTT	CASSQDTGRGNTIYF
TRBJ1-1	-	TRBD1	TRBV6-6	TGTGCCAGCAGTCCAGGGGGGAACACTGAAGCTTTCTTT	CASSPGGNTEAFF
TRBJ1-4	-	TRBD1	TRBV2	TGTGCCAGCGTCCGGGACAGGGGTTATGGAAAACTGTTTTTT	CASVRDRGYGKLFF
TRBJ2-1	-	-	TRBV20-1	TGCAGTGCTAGTCTCGGGGGCGCCCCTTACAATGAGCAGTTCTTC	CSASLGGAPYNEQFF
TRBJ1-1	-	-	TRBV19	TGTGCCACCTGGGCCTCGATGAACACTGAAGCTTTCTTT	CATWASMNTEAFF
TRBJ2-5	-	-	TRBV11-2	TGTGCCAGCAGCAAAACAACCAGGGGGGCGCATGAGACCCAGTACTTC	CASSKTTRGAHETQYF
TRBJ2-3	-	-	TRBV7-9	TGTGCCAGCAGCTTCACAGATACGCAGTATTTT	CASSFTDTQYF
TRBJ2-3	-	-	TRBV7-2	TGTGCCAGCAGCTCAAGCCCCACAGATACGCAGTATTTT	CASSSSPTDTQYF
TRBJ1-2	-	-	TRBV6-1	TGTGCCAGCAGTGAAGCGCTGCGACTCTATGGCTACACCTTC	CASSEALRLYGYTF
TRBJ1-1	-	-	TRBV6-6	TGTGCCAGCAGTTACTCTAGGGACACTGAAGCTTTCTTT	CASSYSRDTEAFF
TRBJ1-1	-	-	TRBV6-5	TGTGCCAGCAGTTACGGAGGGACCAACACTGAAGCTTTCTTT	CASSYGGTNTEAFF
TRBJ1-2	-	-	TRBV10-1	TGCGCCAGCAGTCCCGGGACACGACTTAAAGCTAACTATGGCTACACCTTC	CASSPGTRLKANYGYTF
TRBJ1-2	-	TRBD1	TRBV18	TGTGCCAGCTCACCATTTGGGACAGGGGTTACCTCTAACTATGGCTACACCTTC	CASSPFGTGVTSNYGYTF
TRBJ2-7	-	TRBD1	TRBV15	TGTGCCACCAGCACCCGACAGGGGTCCTACGAGCAGTACTTC	CATSTRQGSYEQYF
TRBJ1-1	-	-	TRBV5-1	TGCGCCAGCAGCCCGCGACAGTTGAACACTGAAGCTTTCTTT	CASSPRQLNTEAFF
TRBJ1-4	-	-	TRBV5-6	TGTGCCAGCAGCTCGTTGGGAGGCACGGGATATAATGAAAAACTGTTTTTT	CASSSLGGTGYNEKLFF
TRBJ1-1	-	-	TRBV6-5	TGTGCCAGCAGTTACAGATTACAGGCCGTCGGCGTTGAAGCTTTCTTT	CASSYRLQAVGVEAFF
TRBJ1-5	-	-	TRBV18	TGTGCCAGCTCACGGCAGTATAGCAATCAGCCCCAGCATTTT	CASSRQYSNQPQHF
TRBJ1-5	-	-	TRBV12-3/TRBV12-4	TGTGCCAGCAGACAAGGAGAAAATCAGCCCCAGCATTTT	CASRQGENQPQHF
TRBJ2-7	-	TRBD2	TRBV5-1	TGCGCCAGCAGAAACCTAGCGGGGGGCATCCAAACCCCTTACGAGCAGTACTTC	CASRNLAGGIQTPYEQYF
TRBJ2-5	-	-	TRBV6-5	TGTGCCAGCATTGTTTGGACCCAGTACTTC	CASIVWTQYF
TRBJ2-1	-	-	TRBV7-9	TGTGCCAGCAGCCGCCAGGGACTCTCTAATGAGCAGTTCTTC	CASSRQGLSNEQFF
TRBJ1-6	-	-	TRBV30	TGTGCCTGGAGTACCCGCGGCGGGGGCCGCTATAATTCACCCCTCCACTTT	CAWSTRGGGRYNSPLHF
TRBJ1-1	-	-	TRBV3-1/TRBV3-2	TGTGCCAGCAGCCAATGGGGGGACACTGAAGCTTTCTTT	CASSQWGDTEAFF
TRBJ1-1	-	-	TRBV19	TGTGCCAGTAGAAGGACGCTGAACACTGAAGCTTTCTTT	CASRRTLNTEAFF